This is a list of T cell receptor beta chains from one sample in a study of blood T cell repertoires in COVID-19. Libraries were prepared by immunoSEQ multiplex PCR; TCRdb keeps only in-frame clonotypes and omits some of them. The data hold 200,000 to 300,000 clones, with about 91% observed a single time. The sample was PBMCs or T cells enriched from blood (not recorded which). These receptor sequences come from a woman in her thirties or forties with acute COVID-19. The CDR3 runs from the conserved cysteine through the conserved F or W. A D gene is named only where the DNA matches it firmly. Expanded clones get a size class; other rows say once, few or many, or leave the size out.

>TRBJ2-7|TRBV5-1|.|TRBD1|14
CASSWKGADYEQYF
TGCGCCAGCAGCTGGAAGGGGGCGGACTACGAGCAGTACTTC
>TRBJ1-5|TRBV10-2|once|.|13
CASSFNSNQPQHF
TGCGCCAGCAGTTTTAATAGCAATCAGCCCCAGCATTTT
>TRBJ2-1|TRBV4-3|.|.|13
CASSRAEENEQFF
TGCGCCAGCAGCCGGGCGGAGGAGAATGAGCAGTTCTTC
>TRBJ2-5|TRBV9|.|.|15
CASSVDLGVQETQYF
TGTGCCAGCAGCGTAGATTTAGGGGTCCAAGAGACCCAGTACTTC
>TRBJ2-1|TRBV7-6|.|TRBD2|15
CASSFTSGLYNEQFF
TGTGCCAGCAGCTTCACTAGCGGCCTCTACAATGAGCAGTTCTTC
>TRBJ1-3|TRBV5-5|.|TRBD1|19
CASSSMRGTGRSSGNTIYF
TGTGCCAGCTCTTCAATGAGGGGGACAGGCCGCTCCTCTGGAAACACCATATATTTT
>TRBJ1-4|TRBV5-1|.|TRBD1|16
CASSLGPTGGDEKLFF
TGCGCCAGCAGCTTAGGCCCCACAGGGGGCGATGAAAAACTGTTTTTT
>TRBJ1-2|TRBV5-5|.|.|13
CASSLRPGNGYTF
TGTGCCAGCAGCCTTAGGCCGGGGAATGGCTACACCTTC
>TRBJ1-1|TRBV27|.|.|13
CASSLWSSTEAFF
TGTGCCAGCAGTTTATGGAGTAGCACTGAAGCTTTCTTT
>TRBJ2-6|TRBV9|.|.|17
CASSEIRGNSGANVLTF
TGTGCCAGCAGCGAAATCAGGGGTAACTCTGGGGCCAACGTCCTGACTTTC
>TRBJ1-6|TRBV6-1|.|.|14
CASSENGRNSPLHF
TGTGCCAGCAGTGAAAATGGCAGAAATTCACCCCTCCACTTT
>TRBJ1-5|TRBV19|.|.|14
CASSHSGGNQPQHF
TGTGCCAGTAGCCATTCCGGGGGCAATCAGCCCCAGCATTTT
>TRBJ1-1|TRBV10-3|.|.|14
CAISATGDYTEAFF
TGTGCCATCAGTGCAACGGGAGACTACACTGAAGCTTTCTTT
>TRBJ2-5|TRBV7-2|.|TRBD2|17
CASSLGGTSGIEGTQYF
TGTGCCAGCAGCTTAGGTGGCACTAGCGGGATAGAAGGGACCCAGTACTTC
>TRBJ2-5|TRBV13|.|.|15
CASSTSRGVGETQYF
TGTGCCAGCAGCACTTCCAGGGGGGTCGGGGAGACCCAGTACTTC
>TRBJ2-5|TRBV7-8|.|TRBD2|17
CASSSRTSGTLQETQYF
TGTGCCAGCAGCTCCCGGACTAGCGGGACGTTGCAAGAGACCCAGTACTTC
>TRBJ1-2|TRBV6-2/TRBV6-3|.|.|12
CASSYGVSGYTF
TGTGCCAGCAGTTATGGAGTATCTGGCTACACCTTC
>TRBJ2-1|TRBV18|.|.|13
CASSPDSFNEQFF
TGTGCCAGCTCACCGGACAGCTTCAATGAGCAGTTCTTC
>TRBJ1-4|TRBV10-3|once|TRBD1|15
CAISERTGGNEKLFF
TGTGCCATCAGTGAACGGACAGGGGGTAATGAAAAACTGTTTTTT
>TRBJ2-7|TRBV27|.|TRBD2|15
CASRRTRILVYEQYF
TGTGCCAGCAGACGGACTAGAATTCTAGTTTACGAGCAGTACTTC
>TRBJ1-5|TRBV19|.|.|19
CASSMGSGSTDLSNQPQHF
TGTGCCAGTAGTATGGGTTCAGGGTCGACGGACCTTAGCAATCAGCCCCAGCATTTT
>TRBJ1-5|TRBV6-5|.|.|15
CASSYDSSSNQPQHF
TGTGCCAGCAGTTACGATAGTTCTAGCAATCAGCCCCAGCATTTT
>TRBJ1-1|TRBV7-9|few|TRBD1|14
CASSLAGTGGVAFF
TGTGCCAGCAGCTTAGCCGGGACAGGTGGGGTAGCTTTCTTT
>TRBJ2-1|TRBV10-3|.|TRBD2|15
CAISDRLAGGGEQFF
TGTGCCATCAGTGACCGACTAGCGGGAGGGGGTGAGCAGTTCTTC
>TRBJ2-1|TRBV7-2|.|.|13
CASSLGFTNEQFF
TGTGCCAGCAGCTTAGGATTTACAAATGAGCAGTTCTTC
>TRBJ2-7|TRBV5-1|.|TRBD1|12
CASRRTGDEQYF
TGCGCCAGCAGAAGGACAGGGGACGAGCAGTACTTC
>TRBJ2-1|TRBV5-1|.|TRBD2|15
CASSLVGGSFDEQFF
TGCGCCAGCAGCTTGGTCGGCGGGAGTTTCGATGAGCAGTTCTTC
>TRBJ1-1|TRBV12-3/TRBV12-4|few|.|13
CASTQYRNTEAFF
TGTGCCAGCACTCAGTATCGGAACACTGAAGCTTTCTTT
>TRBJ1-1|TRBV5-1|.|.|14
CASSLRSGSTEAFF
TGCGCCAGCAGCTTGCGGTCAGGCTCCACTGAAGCTTTCTTT
>TRBJ2-3|TRBV4-3|.|TRBD2|16
CASSQWTSGRVDTQYF
TGCGCCAGCAGCCAGTGGACTAGTGGTCGGGTAGATACGCAGTATTTT
>TRBJ1-4|TRBV6-5|.|TRBD1|15
CASSRQGQINEKLFF
TGTGCCAGCAGTCGTCAGGGACAGATTAATGAAAAACTGTTTTTT